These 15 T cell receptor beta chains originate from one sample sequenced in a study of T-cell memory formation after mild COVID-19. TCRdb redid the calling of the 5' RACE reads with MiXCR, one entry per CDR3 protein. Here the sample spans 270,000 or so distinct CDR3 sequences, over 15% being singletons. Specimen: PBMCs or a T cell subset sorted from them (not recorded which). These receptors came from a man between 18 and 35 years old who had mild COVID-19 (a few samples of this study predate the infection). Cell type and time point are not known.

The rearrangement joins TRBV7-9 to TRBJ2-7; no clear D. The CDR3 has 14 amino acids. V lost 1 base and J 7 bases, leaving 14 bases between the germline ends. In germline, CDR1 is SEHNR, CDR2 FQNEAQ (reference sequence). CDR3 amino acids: CASSLVATEGEQYV. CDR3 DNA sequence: TGTGCCAGCAGCTTAGTGGCGACCGAAGGGGAGCAGTACGTC.

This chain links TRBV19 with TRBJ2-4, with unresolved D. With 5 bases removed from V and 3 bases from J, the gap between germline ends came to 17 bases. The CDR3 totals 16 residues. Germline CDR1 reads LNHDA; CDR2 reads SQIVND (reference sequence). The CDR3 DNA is TGTGCCAGTAGTCCCGCGGACCTCCTCAGCAAAAACATTCAGTACTTC. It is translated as CASSPADLLSKNIQYF.

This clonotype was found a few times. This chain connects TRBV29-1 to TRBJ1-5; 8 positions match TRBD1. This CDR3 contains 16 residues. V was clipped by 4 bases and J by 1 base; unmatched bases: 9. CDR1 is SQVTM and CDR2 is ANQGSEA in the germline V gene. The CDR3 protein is CSVGGTGTSSNQPQHF. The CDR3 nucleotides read TGCAGCGTTGGCGGGACAGGTACCTCCAGCAATCAGCCCCAGCATTTT.

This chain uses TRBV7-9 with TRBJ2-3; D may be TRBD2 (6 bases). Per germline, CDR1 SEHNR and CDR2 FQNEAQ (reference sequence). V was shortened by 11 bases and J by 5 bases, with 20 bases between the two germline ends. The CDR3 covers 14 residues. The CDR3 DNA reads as TGTGCCGGCACCTCAGGGTTGGGGGGAGATACGCAGTATTTT. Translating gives CAGTSGLGGDTQYF.

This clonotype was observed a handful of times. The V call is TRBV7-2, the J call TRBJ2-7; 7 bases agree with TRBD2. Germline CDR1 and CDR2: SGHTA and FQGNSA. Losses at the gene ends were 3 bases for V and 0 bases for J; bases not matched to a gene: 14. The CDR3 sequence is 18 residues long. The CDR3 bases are TGTGCCAGCAGCTTCCGTTACGCCCGTCCTAGCGGCTCCTACGAGCAGTACTTC. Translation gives CASSFRYARPSGSYEQYF.

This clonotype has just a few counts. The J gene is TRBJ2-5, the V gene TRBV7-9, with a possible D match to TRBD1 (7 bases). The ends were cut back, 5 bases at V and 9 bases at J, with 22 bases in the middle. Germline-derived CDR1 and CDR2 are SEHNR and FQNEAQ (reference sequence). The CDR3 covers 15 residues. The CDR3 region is CASSPPGGDQGAQYF. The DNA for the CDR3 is TGTGCCAGCAGCCCCCCCGGGGGAGACCAGGGGGCCCAGTACTTC.

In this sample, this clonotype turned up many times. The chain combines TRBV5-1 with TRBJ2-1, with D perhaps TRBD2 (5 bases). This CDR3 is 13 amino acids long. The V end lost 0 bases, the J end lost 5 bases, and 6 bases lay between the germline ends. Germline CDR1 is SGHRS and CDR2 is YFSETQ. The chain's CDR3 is CASSLGRDNEQFF. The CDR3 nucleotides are TGCGCCAGCAGCTTGGGGCGGGACAATGAGCAGTTCTTC.

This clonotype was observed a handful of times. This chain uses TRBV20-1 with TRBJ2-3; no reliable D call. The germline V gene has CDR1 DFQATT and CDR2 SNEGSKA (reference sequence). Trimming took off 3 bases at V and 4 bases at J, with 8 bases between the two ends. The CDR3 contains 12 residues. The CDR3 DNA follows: TGCAGTGCTAGGGGCCCCCCAGATACGCAGTATTTT. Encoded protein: CSARGPPDTQYF.

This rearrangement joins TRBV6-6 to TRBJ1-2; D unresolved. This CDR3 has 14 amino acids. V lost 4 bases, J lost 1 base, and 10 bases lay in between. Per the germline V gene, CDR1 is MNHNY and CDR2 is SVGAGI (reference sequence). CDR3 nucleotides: TGTGCCAGCAGTTTCGCTCTGGATAACTATGGCTACACCTTC. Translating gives CASSFALDNYGYTF.

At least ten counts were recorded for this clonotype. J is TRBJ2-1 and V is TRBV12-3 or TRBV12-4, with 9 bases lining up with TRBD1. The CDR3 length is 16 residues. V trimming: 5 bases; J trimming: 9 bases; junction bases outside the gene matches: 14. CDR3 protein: CASSPFVGTGSSEQFF. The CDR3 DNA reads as TGTGCCAGCAGTCCATTTGTCGGGACAGGGTCGTCTGAGCAGTTCTTC.

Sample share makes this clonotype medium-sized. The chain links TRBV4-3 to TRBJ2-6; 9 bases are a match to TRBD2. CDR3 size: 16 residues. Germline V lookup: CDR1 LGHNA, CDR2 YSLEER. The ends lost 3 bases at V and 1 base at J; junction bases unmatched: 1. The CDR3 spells CASSQTSGSGANVLTF. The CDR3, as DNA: TGCGCCAGCAGCCAGACTAGCGGTTCTGGGGCCAACGTCCTGACTTTC.

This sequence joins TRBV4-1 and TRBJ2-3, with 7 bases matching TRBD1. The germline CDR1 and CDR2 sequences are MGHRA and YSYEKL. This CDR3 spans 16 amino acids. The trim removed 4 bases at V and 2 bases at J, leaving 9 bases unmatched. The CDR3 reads CASSPWDSAYTDTQYF. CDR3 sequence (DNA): TGCGCCAGCAGCCCCTGGGACAGCGCCTACACAGATACGCAGTATTTT.

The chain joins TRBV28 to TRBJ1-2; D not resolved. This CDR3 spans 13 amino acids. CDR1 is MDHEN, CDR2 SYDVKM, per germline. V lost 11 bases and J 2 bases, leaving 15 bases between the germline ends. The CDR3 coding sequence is TGTGCCGGCCGCGATTTGGGCAACTATGGCTACACCTTC. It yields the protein CAGRDLGNYGYTF.

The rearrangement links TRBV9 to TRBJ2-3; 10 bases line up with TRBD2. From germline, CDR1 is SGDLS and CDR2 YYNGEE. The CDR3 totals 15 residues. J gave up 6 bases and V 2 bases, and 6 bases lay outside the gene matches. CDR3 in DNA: TGTGCCAGCAGCGTTGCTAGCGGGGGAATGGATACGCAGTATTTT. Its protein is CASSVASGGMDTQYF.

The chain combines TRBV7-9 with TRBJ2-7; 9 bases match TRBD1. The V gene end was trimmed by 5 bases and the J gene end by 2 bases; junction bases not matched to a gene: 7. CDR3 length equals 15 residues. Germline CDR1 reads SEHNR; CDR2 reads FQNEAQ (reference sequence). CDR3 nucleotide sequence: TGTGCCAGCAGCACCAGACAGGGGGAAACCTACGAGCAGTACTTC. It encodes CASSTRQGETYEQYF.